This T cell receptor beta chain was identified during a study of shared clonotypes between healthy human individuals. Study findings and constraints: Only blood was sampled; tissue repertoires likely differ.

The authors split each subset's genomic DNA evenly across several immunoSEQ plates. TCRdb keeps only in-frame clones here, not all; method: immunoSEQ multiplex PCR. The sample gives just over 2,000,000 clones, over 85% of which show up once; 0.85% to 1.3% is in the top ten. The germline V gene has CDR1 SNHLY and CDR2 FYNNEI. Deletions cut 3 bases from V and 0 bases from J, with 6 bases between. This CDR3 has 14 residues. A remark on this clone: Antigen unknown.

CD8 cells regarded as naive lacked CD45RO, were positively chosen for CCR7, and omitted terminally differentiated effector memory CD45RA+ cells. The sequence came from a man in his late teens or twenties in good health. What was sequenced was naive CD8+ T cells sorted from blood. The rearrangement links TRBV2 to TRBJ1-3; D not certain. CDR3 amino acids: CASSDRYSGNTIYF. Here the CDR3 DNA reads TGTGCCAGCAGTGACCGATACTCTGGAAACACCATATATTTT.